The source of this T cell receptor beta chain is a study of lymphopenia after photon versus proton radiotherapy. Study observations and caveats: A bigger post-nadir fall in TCR diversity correlated inversely with survival time in deceased patients.

Germline V gene sequence: CDR1 LGHNA, CDR2 YNFKEQ. With 1 base clipped from V and 3 bases from J, the junction kept 5 bases outside the gene matches. This CDR3 contains 17 residues. This table comes from immunoSEQ multiplex PCR, and its TCRdb copy is limited to in-frame clones, with some not included. The sample lists more than 25,000 clones; around nine tenths were seen once. In this sample, this clone turned up once. Its antigen is unidentified. This chain uses TRBV4-2 with TRBJ2-1; 11 bases map to TRBD2. This TCR was sampled from a woman between 55 and 75 years old with cholangiocarcinoma. Some clones in this sample may be carry-over from other donors' samples. The starting material was peripheral blood, obtained from a patient treated with proton-based radiotherapy. For the CDR3, the DNA is TGTGCCAGCAGCCAAGTGCTAGCGGGGGGCCTCTACAATGAGCAGTTCTTC. This gives the protein CASSQVLAGGLYNEQFF.